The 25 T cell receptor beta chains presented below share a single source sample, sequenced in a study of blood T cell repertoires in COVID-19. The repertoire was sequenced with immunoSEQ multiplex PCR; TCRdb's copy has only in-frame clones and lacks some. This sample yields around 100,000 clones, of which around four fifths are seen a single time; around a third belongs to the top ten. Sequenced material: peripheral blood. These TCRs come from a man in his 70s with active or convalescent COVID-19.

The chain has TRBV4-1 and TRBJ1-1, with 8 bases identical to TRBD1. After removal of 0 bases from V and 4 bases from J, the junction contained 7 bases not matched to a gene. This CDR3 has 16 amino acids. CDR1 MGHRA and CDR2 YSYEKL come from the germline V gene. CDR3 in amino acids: CASSQDTRQGFTEAFF. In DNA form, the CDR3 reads TGCGCCAGCAGCCAAGATACCAGACAGGGGTTCACTGAAGCTTTCTTT.

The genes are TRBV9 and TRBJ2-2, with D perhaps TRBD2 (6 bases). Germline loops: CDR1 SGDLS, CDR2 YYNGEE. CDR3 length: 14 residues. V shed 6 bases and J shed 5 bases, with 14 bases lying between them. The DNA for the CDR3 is TGTGCCAGCACCCTCTGGGGAGGAACCGGGGAGCTGTTTTTT. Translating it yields CASTLWGGTGELFF.

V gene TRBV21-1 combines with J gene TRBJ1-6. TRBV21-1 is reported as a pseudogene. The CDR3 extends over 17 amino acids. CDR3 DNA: TGTGCCAGCAGCAAAGCCCTTTGCCCTACTATCCATTCACCCCTCCACTTT. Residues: CASSKALCPTIHSPLHF.

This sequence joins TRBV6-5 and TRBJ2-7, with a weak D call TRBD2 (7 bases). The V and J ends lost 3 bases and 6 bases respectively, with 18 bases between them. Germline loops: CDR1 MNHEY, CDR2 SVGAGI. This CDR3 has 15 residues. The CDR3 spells CASSYGGGTGGEQYF. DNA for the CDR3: TGTGCCAGCAGTTATGGCGGGGGCACGGGAGGCGAGCAGTACTTC.

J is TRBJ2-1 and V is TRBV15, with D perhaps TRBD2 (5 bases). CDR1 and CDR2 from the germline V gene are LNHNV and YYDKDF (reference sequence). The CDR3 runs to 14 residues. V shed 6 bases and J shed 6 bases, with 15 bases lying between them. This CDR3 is CATREGIPPNEQFF. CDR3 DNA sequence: TGTGCCACCAGAGAGGGTATTCCCCCCAATGAGCAGTTCTTC. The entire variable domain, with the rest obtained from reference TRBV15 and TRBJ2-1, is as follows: DAMVIQNPRYQVTQFGKPVTLSCSQTLNHNVMYWYQQKSSQAPKLLFHYYDKDFNNEADTPDNFQSRRPNTSFCFLDIRSPGLGDTAMYLCATREGIPPNEQFFGPGTRLTVL.

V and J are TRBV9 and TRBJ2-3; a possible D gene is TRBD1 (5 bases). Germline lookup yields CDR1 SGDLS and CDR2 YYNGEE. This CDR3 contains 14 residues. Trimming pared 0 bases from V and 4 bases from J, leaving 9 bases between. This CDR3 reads CASSVATGADTQYF. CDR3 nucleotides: TGTGCCAGCAGCGTAGCTACAGGTGCAGATACGCAGTATTTT.

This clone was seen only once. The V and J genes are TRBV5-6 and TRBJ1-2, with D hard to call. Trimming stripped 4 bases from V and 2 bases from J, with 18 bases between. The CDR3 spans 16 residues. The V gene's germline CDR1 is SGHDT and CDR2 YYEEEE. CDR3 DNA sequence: TGTGCCAGCAGCCTCCGCTTGAGGAGCCTGAACTATGGCTACACCTTC. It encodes CASSLRLRSLNYGYTF.

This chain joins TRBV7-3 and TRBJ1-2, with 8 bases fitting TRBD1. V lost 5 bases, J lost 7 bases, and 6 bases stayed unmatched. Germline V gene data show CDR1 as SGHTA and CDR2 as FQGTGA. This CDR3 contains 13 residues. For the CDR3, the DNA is TGTGCCAGCAGCACGGGACAGGCGGGTGGCTACACCTTC. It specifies CASSTGQAGGYTF. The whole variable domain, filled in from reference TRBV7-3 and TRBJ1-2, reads GAGVSQTPSNKVTEKGKYVELRCDPISGHTALYWYRQSLGQGPEFLIYFQGTGAADDSGLPNDRFFAVRPEGSVSTLKIQRTERGDSAVYLCASSTGQAGGYTFGSGTRLTVV.

CDR3 protein: CASSMTSGGAETQYF. The DNA for the CDR3 is TGTGCCAGCAGCATGACTAGCGGGGGGGCAGAGACCCAGTACTTC. The chain couples TRBV6-2 or TRBV6-3 to TRBJ2-5, with 14 bases aligning to TRBD2. V lost 6 bases and J lost 4; bases outside the gene matches: 4. There are 15 residues in the CDR3. Germline V gene data show CDR1 as MNHEY and CDR2 as SVGEGT.

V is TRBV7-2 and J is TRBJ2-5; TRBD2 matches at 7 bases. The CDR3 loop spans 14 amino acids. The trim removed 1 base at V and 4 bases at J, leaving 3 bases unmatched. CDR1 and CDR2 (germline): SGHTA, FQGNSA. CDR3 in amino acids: CASSLERGGETQYF. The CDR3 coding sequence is TGTGCCAGCAGCTTAGAGCGGGGCGGAGAGACCCAGTACTTC.

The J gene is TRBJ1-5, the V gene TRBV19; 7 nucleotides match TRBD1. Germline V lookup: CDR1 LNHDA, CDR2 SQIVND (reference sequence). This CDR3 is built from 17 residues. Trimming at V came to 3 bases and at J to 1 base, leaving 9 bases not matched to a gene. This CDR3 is CASSMLQGVESNQPQHF. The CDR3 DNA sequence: TGTGCCAGTAGTATGCTCCAGGGGGTAGAGAGCAATCAGCCCCAGCATTTT.

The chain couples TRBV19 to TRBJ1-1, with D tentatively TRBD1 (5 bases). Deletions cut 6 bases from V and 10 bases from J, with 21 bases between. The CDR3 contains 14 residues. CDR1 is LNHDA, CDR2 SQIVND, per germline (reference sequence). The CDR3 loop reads CASSLGVRSRGAFF. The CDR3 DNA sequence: TGTGCCAGTAGCCTAGGGGTCAGGTCTCGAGGAGCTTTCTTT.

This CDR3 is CATRDPGLAVYNEQFF. In DNA, the CDR3 is TGTGCCACCAGGGATCCGGGACTAGCGGTCTACAATGAGCAGTTCTTC. The V call is TRBV15, the J call TRBJ2-1; 11 bases fit TRBD2. The length of the CDR3 is 16 residues. CDR1 and CDR2 (germline): LNHNV, YYDKDF (reference sequence). V was pared by 6 bases and J by 3 bases, with 7 bases of the junction left unmatched.

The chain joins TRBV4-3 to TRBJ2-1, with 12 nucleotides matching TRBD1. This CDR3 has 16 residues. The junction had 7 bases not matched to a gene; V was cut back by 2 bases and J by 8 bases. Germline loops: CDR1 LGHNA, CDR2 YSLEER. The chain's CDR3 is CASSQSGQGARDEQFF. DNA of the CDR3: TGCGCCAGCAGCCAATCGGGACAGGGGGCGCGGGATGAGCAGTTCTTC.

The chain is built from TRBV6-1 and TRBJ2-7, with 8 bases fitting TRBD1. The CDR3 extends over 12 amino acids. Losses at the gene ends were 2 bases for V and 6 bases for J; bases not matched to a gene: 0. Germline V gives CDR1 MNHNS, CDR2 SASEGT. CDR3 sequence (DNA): TGTGCCAGCAGTGAACAGGGGGCCGAGCAGTACTTC. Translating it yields CASSEQGAEQYF.

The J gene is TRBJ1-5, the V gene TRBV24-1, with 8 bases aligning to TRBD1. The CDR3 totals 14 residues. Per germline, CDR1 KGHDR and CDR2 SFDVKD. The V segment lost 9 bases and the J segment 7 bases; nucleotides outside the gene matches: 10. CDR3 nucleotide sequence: TGTGCCACCGGGGGGGGACAGGCAAGGCAGCCCCAGCATTTT. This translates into CATGGGQARQPQHF.

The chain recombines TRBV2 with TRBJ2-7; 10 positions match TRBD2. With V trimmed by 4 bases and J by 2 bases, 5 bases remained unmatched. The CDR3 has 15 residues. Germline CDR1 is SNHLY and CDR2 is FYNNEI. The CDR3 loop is CASSGGAGGAYEQYF. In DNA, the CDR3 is TGTGCCAGCAGTGGTGGAGCGGGAGGGGCCTACGAGCAGTACTTC.

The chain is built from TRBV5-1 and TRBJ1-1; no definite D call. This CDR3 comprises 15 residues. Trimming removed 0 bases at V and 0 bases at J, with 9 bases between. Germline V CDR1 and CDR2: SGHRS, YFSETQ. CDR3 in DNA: TGCGCCAGCAGCTTGGGGGCGGGGATGAACACTGAAGCTTTCTTT. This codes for CASSLGAGMNTEAFF.

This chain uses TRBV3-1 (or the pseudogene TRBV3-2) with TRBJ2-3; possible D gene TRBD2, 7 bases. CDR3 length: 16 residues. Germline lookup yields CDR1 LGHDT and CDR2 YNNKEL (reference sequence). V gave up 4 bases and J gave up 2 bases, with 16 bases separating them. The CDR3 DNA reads TGTGCCAGCAGCCCGGAGGGGGGGGCGGACACAGATACGCAGTATTTT. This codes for CASSPEGGADTDTQYF.

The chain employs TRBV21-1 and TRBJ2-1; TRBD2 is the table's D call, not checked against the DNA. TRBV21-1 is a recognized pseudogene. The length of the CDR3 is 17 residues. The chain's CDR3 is CASSKERTMDSYNEQFF. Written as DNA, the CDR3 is TGTGCCAGCAGCAAAGAAAGGACTATGGACTCCTACAATGAGCAGTTCTTC.

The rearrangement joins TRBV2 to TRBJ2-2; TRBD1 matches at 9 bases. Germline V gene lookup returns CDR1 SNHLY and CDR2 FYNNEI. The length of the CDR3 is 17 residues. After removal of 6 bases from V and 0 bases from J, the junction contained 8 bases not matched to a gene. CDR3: CASSYYRGLANTGELFF. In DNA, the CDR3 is TGTGCCAGCAGCTATTACAGGGGGCTCGCGAACACCGGGGAGCTGTTTTTT.

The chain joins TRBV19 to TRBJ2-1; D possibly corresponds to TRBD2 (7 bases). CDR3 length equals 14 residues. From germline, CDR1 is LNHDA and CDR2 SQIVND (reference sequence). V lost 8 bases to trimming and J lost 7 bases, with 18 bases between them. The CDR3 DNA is TGTGCCAGTGGCCGGGGGGCTAATAGAAATGAGCAGTTCTTC. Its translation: CASGRGANRNEQFF.

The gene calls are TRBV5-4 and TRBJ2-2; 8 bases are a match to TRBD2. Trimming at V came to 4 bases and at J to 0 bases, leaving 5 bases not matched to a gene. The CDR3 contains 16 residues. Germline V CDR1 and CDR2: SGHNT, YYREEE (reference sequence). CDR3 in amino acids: CASSDKAGANTGELFF. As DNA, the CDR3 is TGTGCCAGCAGCGACAAAGCGGGAGCGAACACCGGGGAGCTGTTTTTT. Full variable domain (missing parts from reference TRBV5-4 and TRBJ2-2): ETGVTQSPTHLIKTRGQQVTLRCSSQSGHNTVSWYQQALGQGPQFIFQYYREEENGRGNFPPRFSGLQFPNYSSELNVNALELDDSALYLCASSDKAGANTGELFFGEGSRLTVL.

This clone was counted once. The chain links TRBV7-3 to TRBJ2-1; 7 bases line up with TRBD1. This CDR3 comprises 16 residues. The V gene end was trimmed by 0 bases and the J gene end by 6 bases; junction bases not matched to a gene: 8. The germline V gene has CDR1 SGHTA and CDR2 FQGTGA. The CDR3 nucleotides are TGTGCCAGCAGCTTAACGTCAGGGGGAGCTGTCAATGAGCAGTTCTTC. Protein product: CASSLTSGGAVNEQFF.

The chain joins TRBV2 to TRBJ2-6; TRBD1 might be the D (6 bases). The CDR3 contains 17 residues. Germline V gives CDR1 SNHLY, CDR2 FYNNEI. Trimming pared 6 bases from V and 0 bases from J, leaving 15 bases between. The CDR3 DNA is TGTGCCAGCAGCGCGGACAGTCCCTTCTCTGGGGCCAACGTCCTGACTTTC. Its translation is CASSADSPFSGANVLTF.